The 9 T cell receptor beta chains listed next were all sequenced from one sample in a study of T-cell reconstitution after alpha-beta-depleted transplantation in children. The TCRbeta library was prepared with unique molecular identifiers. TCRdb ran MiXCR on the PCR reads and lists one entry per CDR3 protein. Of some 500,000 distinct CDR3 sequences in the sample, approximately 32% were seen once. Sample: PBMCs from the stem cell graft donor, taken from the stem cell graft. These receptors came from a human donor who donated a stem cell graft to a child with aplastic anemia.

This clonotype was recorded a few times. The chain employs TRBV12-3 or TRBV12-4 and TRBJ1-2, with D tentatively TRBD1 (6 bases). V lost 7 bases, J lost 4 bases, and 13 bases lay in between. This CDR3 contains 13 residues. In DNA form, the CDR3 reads TGTGCCAGCACCCTGACAGGAGGCTATGGCTACACCTTC. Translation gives CASTLTGGYGYTF.

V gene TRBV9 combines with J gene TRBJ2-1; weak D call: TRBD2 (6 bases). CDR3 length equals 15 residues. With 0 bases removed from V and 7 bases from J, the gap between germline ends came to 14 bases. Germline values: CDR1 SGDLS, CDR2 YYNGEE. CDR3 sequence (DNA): TGTGCCAGCAGCGTAGTAGCGGTTAGCAGGAATGAGCAGTTCTTC. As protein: CASSVVAVSRNEQFF.

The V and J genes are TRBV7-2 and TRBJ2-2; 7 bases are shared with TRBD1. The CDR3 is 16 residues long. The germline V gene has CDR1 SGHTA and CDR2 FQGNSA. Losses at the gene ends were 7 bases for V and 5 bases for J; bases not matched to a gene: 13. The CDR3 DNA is TGTGCCAGCAACTTTACGCCAGGGGGTAGAACCGGGGAGCTGTTTTTT. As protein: CASNFTPGGRTGELFF.

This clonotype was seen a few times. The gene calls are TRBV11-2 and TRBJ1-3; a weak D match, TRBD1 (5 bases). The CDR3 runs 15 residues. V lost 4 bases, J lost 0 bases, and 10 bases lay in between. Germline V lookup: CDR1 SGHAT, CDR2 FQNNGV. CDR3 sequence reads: CASSSTVLSGNTIYF. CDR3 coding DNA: TGTGCCAGCAGCTCGACAGTGCTCTCTGGAAACACCATATATTTT.

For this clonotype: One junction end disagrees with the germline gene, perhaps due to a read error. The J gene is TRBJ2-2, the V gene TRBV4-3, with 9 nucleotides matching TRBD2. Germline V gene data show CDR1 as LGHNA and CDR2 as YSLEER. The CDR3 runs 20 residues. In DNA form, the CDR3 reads TGCGCCAGCATCCAAAAAAACGCTATCCGGCTAGCGGGATCCACCGGGGAGCTGTTTTTT. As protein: CASIQKNAIRLAGSTGELFF.

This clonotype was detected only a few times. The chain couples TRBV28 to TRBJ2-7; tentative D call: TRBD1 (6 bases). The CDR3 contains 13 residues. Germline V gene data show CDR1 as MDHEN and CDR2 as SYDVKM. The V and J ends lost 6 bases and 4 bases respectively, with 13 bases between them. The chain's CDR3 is CASSLDSFYEQYV. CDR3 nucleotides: TGTGCCAGCAGCCTGGACAGTTTTTACGAGCAGTACGTC.

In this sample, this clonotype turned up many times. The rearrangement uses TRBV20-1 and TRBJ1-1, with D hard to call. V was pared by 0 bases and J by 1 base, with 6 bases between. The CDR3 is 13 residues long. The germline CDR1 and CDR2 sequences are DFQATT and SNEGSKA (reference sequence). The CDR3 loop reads CSARDPGNTEAFF. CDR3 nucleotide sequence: TGCAGTGCTAGAGATCCGGGGAACACTGAAGCTTTCTTT.

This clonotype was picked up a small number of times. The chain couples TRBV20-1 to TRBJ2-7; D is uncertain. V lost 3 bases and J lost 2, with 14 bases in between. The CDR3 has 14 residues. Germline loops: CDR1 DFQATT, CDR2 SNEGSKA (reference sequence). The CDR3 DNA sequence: TGCAGTGCTAGTTATAACAGAAGGCCCTACGAGCAGTACTTC. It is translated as CSASYNRRPYEQYF.

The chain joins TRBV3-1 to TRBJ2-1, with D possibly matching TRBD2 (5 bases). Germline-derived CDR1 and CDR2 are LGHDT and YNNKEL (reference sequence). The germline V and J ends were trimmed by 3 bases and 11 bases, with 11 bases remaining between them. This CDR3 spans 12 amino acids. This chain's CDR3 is CASSQAATKQFF. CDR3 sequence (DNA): TGTGCCAGCAGCCAGGCTGCGACTAAGCAGTTCTTC.